A single sample is the source of the 28 T cell receptor beta chains below, sequenced in a study of T cells in Graves' hyperthyroidism and ophthalmopathy. From RNA transcripts, TCR beta CDR3 regions were amplified. When the TCR CDR3 underwent first-round RT-PCR, the HTBI primer set was used. TCRdb processed the multiplex PCR reads anew with MiXCR; each CDR3 protein has one entry. The repertoire holds about 720,000 distinct CDR3 sequences, with around 19% as singletons. Sequencing was done on a sample of blood. The receptors originated from a woman aged 50 to 60 with Graves' hyperthyroidism that later progressed to Graves' ophthalmopathy.

The chain is built from TRBV20-1 and TRBJ1-4; 10 nucleotides agree with TRBD1. This CDR3 comprises 16 residues. Per germline, CDR1 DFQATT and CDR2 SNEGSKA (reference sequence). The ends lost 6 bases at V and 3 bases at J; junction bases unmatched: 10. This CDR3 is CSADGQGVIANEKLFF. The CDR3 region has the DNA TGCAGTGCGGATGGACAGGGGGTCATTGCTAATGAAAAACTGTTTTTT.

This clonotype appeared many times. This chain connects TRBV5-1 to TRBJ1-1, with a tentative D call TRBD1 (5 bases). Trimming removed 4 bases at V and 5 bases at J, with 18 bases between. The CDR3 spans 15 residues. Germline CDR1 is SGHRS and CDR2 is YFSETQ. CDR3 region: CASSVAGTPSTEAFF. In DNA, the CDR3 is TGCGCCAGCAGCGTAGCCGGGACCCCGAGTACTGAAGCTTTCTTT.

A note on this clonotype: A much larger clone lies a single base off, so this may be a read error. The CDR3 DNA sequence: TGTGCCAGCAGCGGGCCGGGGGGGCCCCAGCATTTT. This translates into CASSGPGGPQHF. The V call is TRBV2, the J call TRBJ1-5, with D tentatively TRBD1 (5 bases). The CDR3 is 12 amino acids. Trimming cost V 6 bases and J 9 bases, with 12 bases left between them. Germline V lookup: CDR1 SNHLY, CDR2 FYNNEI. Filled out from reference TRBV2 and TRBJ1-5, the complete variable domain reads EPEVTQTPSHQVTQMGQEVILRCVPISNHLYFYWYRQILGQKVEFLVSFYNNEISEKSEIFDDQFSVERPDGSNFTLKIRSTKLEDSAMYFCASSGPGGPQHFGDGTRLSIL.

This clonotype was seen a handful of times. The chain uses TRBV6-1 and TRBJ2-2, with D perhaps TRBD2 (6 bases). CDR3 size: 14 residues. V lost 0 bases, J lost 7 bases, and 9 bases lay in between. Germline V gives CDR1 MNHNS, CDR2 SASEGT. CDR3 DNA: TGTGCCAGCAGTGAAGCGGGGGGTAACGGGGAGCTGTTTTTT. Residues: CASSEAGGNGELFF.

In this sample, this clonotype turned up many times. The V and J genes are TRBV5-1 and TRBJ1-1; no definite D call. V lost 2 bases and J lost 3, with 8 bases in between. Looked up from germline, CDR1 is SGHRS and CDR2 is YFSETQ. The CDR3 contains 13 residues. For the CDR3, the DNA is TGCGCCAGCAGCTTCGGGAGAGACACTGAAGCTTTCTTT. Translated, it gives CASSFGRDTEAFF.

This clonotype occurred a few times. The rearrangement joins TRBV9 to TRBJ1-2; D might be TRBD1 (6 bases). This CDR3 contains 13 residues. The V end lost 5 bases, the J end lost 8 bases, and 16 bases lay between the germline ends. From germline, CDR1 is SGDLS and CDR2 YYNGEE. DNA of the CDR3: TGTGCCAGCAGTGGAGGGGGTTTCGAGGGCTACACCTTC. It specifies CASSGGGFEGYTF.

Regarding this clonotype: This sequence may be a read error, since a much larger clone differs from it by one base. The DNA is left out, because the CDR3 cannot be placed on it with certainty; the CDR3 is given as TCRdb lists it. The rearrangement joins TRBV12-3 or TRBV12-4 to TRBJ1-5; the D call in the table, TRBD1, was not verified against the DNA. The CDR3 spans 17 residues, counting both ends. The CDR3 loop is CASSSRTVGWGNQPLHF.

In its sample, this clonotype was seen a few times. The rearrangement links TRBV11-2 to TRBJ1-4; tentatively, D is TRBD1 (6 bases). CDR3 length: 15 residues. The germline V gene has CDR1 SGHAT and CDR2 FQNNGV. The ends were cut back, 3 bases at V and 7 bases at J, with 15 bases in the middle. In DNA form, the CDR3 reads TGTGCCAGCAGCTTGCTGCAGGGGCGGGGTGAAAAACTGTTTTTT. This encodes CASSLLQGRGEKLFF. Complete variable domain (other parts from reference TRBV11-2 and TRBJ1-4): EAGVAQSPRYKIIEKRQSVAFWCNPISGHATLYWYQQILGQGPKLLIQFQNNGVVDDSQLPKDRFSAERLKGVDSTLKIQPAKLEDSAVYLCASSLLQGRGEKLFFGSGTQLSVL.

This chain uses TRBV6-4 with TRBJ1-6; a possible D gene is TRBD1 (5 bases). CDR3 length: 15 amino acids. CDR1 and CDR2 from the germline V gene are MRHNA and SNTAGT. V shed 3 bases and J shed 10 bases, with 16 bases lying between them. For the CDR3, the DNA is TGTGCCAGCAGTGAATCCGGGGGGGGTCGATCACCCCTCCACTTT. It yields the protein CASSESGGGRSPLHF.

The J gene is TRBJ2-1, the V gene TRBV7-9; 7 bases align to TRBD1. Per the germline V gene, CDR1 is SEHNR and CDR2 is FQNEAQ (reference sequence). This CDR3 comprises 18 residues. The V segment lost 5 bases and the J segment 2 bases; nucleotides outside the gene matches: 15. The CDR3 reads CASSPPTGYGAPYNEQFF. CDR3 DNA sequence: TGTGCCAGCAGCCCTCCGACAGGGTATGGGGCTCCCTACAATGAGCAGTTCTTC.

Ten or more counts support this clonotype. The chain recombines TRBV7-3 with TRBJ2-2, with D possibly matching TRBD2 (6 bases). The germline V gene encodes CDR1 SGHTA and CDR2 FQGTGA. Trimming pared 4 bases from V and 8 bases from J, leaving 11 bases between. The CDR3 is 13 residues long. In nucleotides, the CDR3 is TGTGCCAGCAGCTGGAGGGGAGAGGGGGAGCTGTTTTTT. It translates to CASSWRGEGELFF.

The table lists this clonotype with a few counts. A single base separates this from a much larger clone, so it may be a read error. The chain couples TRBV7-6 to TRBJ1-5; D is ambiguous. Germline assignment: CDR1 SGHVS and CDR2 FNYEAQ. V lost 1 base, J lost 3 bases, and 10 bases lay in between. CDR3 length: 15 residues. CDR3 bases: TGTGCCAGCAGCTTAGGGGCGACGTTCAATCAGCCCCAGCATTTT. Translated: CASSLGATFNQPQHF.

Ten or more counts support this clonotype. The chain links TRBV12-3 or TRBV12-4 to TRBJ2-7; TRBD1 matches 7 bases. Trimming at V came to 6 bases and at J to 0 bases, leaving 2 bases not matched to a gene. The CDR3 is 13 residues long. CDR3 sequence reads: CASRTGNSYEQYF. The DNA of the CDR3 is TGTGCCAGCAGGACAGGGAACTCCTACGAGCAGTACTTC.

Many counts were recorded for this clonotype. V is TRBV7-8 and J is TRBJ2-1, with 8 bases that match TRBD2. V was pared by 0 bases and J by 7 bases, with 11 bases of the junction left unmatched. The germline V gene encodes CDR1 SGHVS and CDR2 FQNEAQ. The CDR3 consists of 17 residues. Here the CDR3 DNA reads TGTGCCAGCAGCTTAGCCCCCCTAGCGGGCCTGCATAATGAGCAGTTCTTC. Protein sequence: CASSLAPLAGLHNEQFF.

This clonotype came up many times. The chain joins TRBV12-3 or TRBV12-4 to TRBJ2-7, with D possibly matching TRBD1 (6 bases). V was clipped by 3 bases and J by 0 bases, with 21 bases between them. The CDR3 has 18 residues. The CDR3: CASSFPLLTGLSSYEQYF. The CDR3 region has the DNA TGTGCCAGCAGTTTCCCTCTTTTGACAGGCTTGAGCTCCTACGAGCAGTACTTC.

The V call is TRBV6-1, the J call TRBJ1-3; 7 positions match TRBD1. V lost 6 bases, J lost 0 bases, and 5 bases stayed unmatched. The CDR3 spans 15 residues. Looked up from germline, CDR1 is MNHNS and CDR2 is SASEGT. CDR3 DNA: TGTGCCAGCAGACCCGGGACAGACTCTGGAAACACCATATATTTT. As protein: CASRPGTDSGNTIYF.

This clonotype was counted at least ten times. In DNA form, the CDR3 reads TGTGCCAGCAGTGTTTTTGGGCCAGGCACAGATACGCAGTATTTT. Amino acids: CASSVFGPGTDTQYF. This rearrangement joins TRBV2 to TRBJ2-3; D ambiguous. This CDR3 is built from 15 residues. From germline, CDR1 is SNHLY and CDR2 FYNNEI. V dropped 4 bases and J dropped 1 base, with 12 bases sitting between them.

This chain uses TRBV30 with TRBJ2-1; 8 bases align to TRBD2. The germline CDR1 and CDR2 sequences are GTSNPN and SVGIG (reference sequence). This CDR3 has 15 amino acids. V dropped 2 bases and J dropped 5; count of bases not matched to a gene: 8. The CDR3 DNA reads as TGTGCCTGGAGTTGGGGTAGCGGGGTAAACAATGAGCAGTTCTTC. Translating gives CAWSWGSGVNNEQFF. Looking up the rest from reference TRBV30 and TRBJ2-1 gives the full variable domain: SQTIHQWPATLVQPVGSPLSLECTVEGTSNPNLYWYRQAAGRGLQLLFYSVGIGQISSEVPQNLSASRPQDRQFILSSKKLLLSDSGFYLCAWSWGSGVNNEQFFGPGTRLTVL.

This clonotype was detected ten times or more. The chain combines TRBV20-1 with TRBJ2-7, with no clear D. Looked up from germline, CDR1 is DFQATT and CDR2 is SNEGSKA (reference sequence). The CDR3 length is 14 residues. V was pared by 4 bases and J by 5 bases, with 18 bases between. CDR3 DNA: TGCAGTGCTAACAGAGTGGGTTCTCGGGACGAGCAGTACTTC. It yields the protein CSANRVGSRDEQYF.

This chain joins TRBV6-6 and TRBJ2-1, with 9 bases aligning to TRBD1. Germline CDR1 reads MNHNY; CDR2 reads SVGAGI (reference sequence). Germline trimming cut 0 bases from V and 5 bases from J; bases unmatched to any gene: 8. This CDR3 is 17 amino acids long. The CDR3 loop is CASSYSMGQGIHNEQFF. In DNA, the CDR3 is TGTGCCAGCAGTTACTCGATGGGACAGGGAATCCACAATGAGCAGTTCTTC.

CDR3 sequence: CASSIGGFWEQFF. In nucleotides, the CDR3 is TGTGCCAGCAGTATCGGGGGTTTCTGGGAGCAGTTCTTC. The rearrangement joins TRBV3-1 to TRBJ2-1, with D perhaps matching TRBD2 (6 bases). V lost 6 bases, J lost 10 bases, and 16 bases lay in between. The germline V gene encodes CDR1 LGHDT and CDR2 YNNKEL (reference sequence). CDR3 size: 13 residues.

This clonotype was recorded many times. The chain carries TRBV18 and TRBJ1-2; D is unclear. V shed 3 bases and J shed 7 bases, with 9 bases lying between them. CDR1 is KGHSH, CDR2 LQKENI, per germline. The CDR3 spans 12 residues. The CDR3 is CASSPAGGGYTF. The DNA of the CDR3 is TGTGCCAGCTCACCCGCGGGAGGTGGCTACACCTTC.

This clonotype was seen a few times. This CDR3 reads CASSFRDSFYGYTF. The CDR3, as DNA: TGTGCCAGCAGTTTCAGGGACAGCTTTTATGGCTACACCTTC. This chain links TRBV12-3 or TRBV12-4 with TRBJ1-2; 7 nucleotides line up with TRBD1. With V trimmed by 3 bases and J by 5 bases, 6 bases remained unmatched. This CDR3 is built from 14 residues.

This chain uses TRBV27 with TRBJ1-2, with a weak D call TRBD1 (5 bases). V dropped 0 bases and J dropped 8 bases, with 10 bases sitting between them. This CDR3 has 13 amino acids. The germline V gene has CDR1 MNHEY and CDR2 SMNVEV (reference sequence). CDR3 DNA sequence: TGTGCCAGCAGTTTATCCGGGGACTGGGGCTACACCTTC. Translating it yields CASSLSGDWGYTF.

The rearrangement links TRBV6-1 to TRBJ1-5; TRBD1 aligns across 8 bases. CDR3 length: 14 amino acids. V lost 6 bases, J lost 9 bases, and 10 bases stayed unmatched. Germline assignment: CDR1 MNHNS and CDR2 SASEGT. CDR3 coding DNA: TGTGCCAGCAGAGGTCTGACAGGGGATGGGCCCCAGCATTTT. Translated, it gives CASRGLTGDGPQHF.

The table lists this clonotype with a few counts. The chain recombines TRBV30 with TRBJ2-7; D gene uncertain. With 3 bases removed from V and 5 bases from J, the gap between germline ends came to 8 bases. This CDR3 is 11 amino acids long. CDR1 GTSNPN and CDR2 SVGIG come from the germline V gene (reference sequence). The CDR3 DNA reads TGTGCCTGGAGCCTCCGGGACGAGCAGTACTTC. As protein: CAWSLRDEQYF.

This clonotype occurred many times. CDR3 bases: TGTGCTAGTGGTTTGGTAGTGCTCCCCAGGGCCAATGAGCAGTTCTTC. It encodes CASGLVVLPRANEQFF. The gene calls are TRBV12-5 and TRBJ2-1; a weak D match, TRBD1 (5 bases). V was pared by 0 bases and J by 6 bases, with 15 bases between. CDR1 LGHNT and CDR2 FRNRAP come from the germline V gene. The CDR3 length is 16 residues.

With respect to this clonotype: Being one base from a much bigger clone, this may be a read error. The gene calls are TRBV12-3 or TRBV12-4 and TRBJ1-2, with D tentatively TRBD1 (5 bases). This CDR3 spans 14 amino acids. The CDR3 reads CASTRDRRVYGYAF. CDR3 nucleotide sequence: TGTGCCAGCACCCGGGACCGGAGGGTCTATGGCTACGCCTTC.